Shown below are 28 T cell receptor beta chains from a single sample sequenced in a study of blood T cells in healthy people across ages. The authors ran a second PCR of about 6 to 11 cycles using a sample-barcoded 5' primer and a J-beta primer mix. TCRdb passed the 5' RACE reads through MiXCR, listing each CDR3 protein once. Of hundreds of thousands of distinct CDR3 sequences listed, roughly half are singletons. The sequenced sample consisted of blood. Receptors originate from a man in his 60s in good health.

The chain has TRBV14 and TRBJ2-7; TRBD2 agrees at 13 bases. Germline V gives CDR1 SGHDN, CDR2 FVKESK. With V trimmed by 4 bases and J by 7 bases, 13 bases remained unmatched. The CDR3 extends over 17 amino acids. The CDR3 here is CASSPGTSGTIYNEQYF. For the CDR3, the DNA is TGTGCCAGCAGCCCCGGGACTAGCGGGACAATCTACAATGAGCAGTACTTC.

The CDR3 region is CASSQESDSPLHF. Here the CDR3 DNA reads TGCGCCAGCAGCCAAGAAAGCGACTCACCCCTCCACTTT. This chain links TRBV4-3 with TRBJ1-6, with no clear D. CDR3 size: 13 residues. V gave up 0 bases and J gave up 10 bases, with 7 bases separating them. Germline assignment: CDR1 LGHNA and CDR2 YSLEER.

The V call is TRBV11-2, the J call TRBJ2-7, with 7 nucleotides matching TRBD1. Germline lookup yields CDR1 SGHAT and CDR2 FQNNGV. V was clipped by 3 bases and J by 0 bases; unmatched bases: 11. This CDR3 is 17 amino acids long. CDR3 residues: CASSLGTETSGSYEQYF. Written as DNA, the CDR3 is TGTGCCAGCAGCTTGGGGACAGAAACTTCTGGCTCCTACGAGCAGTACTTC.

The V call is TRBV5-1, the J call TRBJ1-1, with a weak D call TRBD1 (6 bases). Germline V lookup: CDR1 SGHRS, CDR2 YFSETQ. V gave up 3 bases and J gave up 0 bases, with 15 bases separating them. This CDR3 comprises 16 residues. The CDR3 is CASSSHTGAMNTEAFF. CDR3 sequence (DNA): TGCGCCAGCAGCTCACATACGGGGGCTATGAACACTGAAGCTTTCTTT.

This clonotype was detected only a few times. V gene TRBV7-2 combines with J gene TRBJ2-5; D gene ambiguous. V shed 4 bases and J shed 5 bases, with 8 bases lying between them. The germline CDR1 and CDR2 sequences are SGHTA and FQGNSA. The CDR3 covers 12 residues. The CDR3 loop reads CASSSTRETQYF. The CDR3 nucleotides are TGTGCCAGCAGCTCAACCCGGGAGACCCAGTACTTC.

This chain connects TRBV7-3 to TRBJ2-3; D is possibly TRBD2 (5 bases). The CDR3 loop spans 13 amino acids. Germline assignment: CDR1 SGHTA and CDR2 FQGTGA. Trimming removed 5 bases at V and 4 bases at J, with 10 bases between. The CDR3, as DNA: TGTGCCAGCAGCGCTGACTACTCAGATACGCAGTATTTT. This gives the protein CASSADYSDTQYF.

This clonotype has at least ten counts. The chain carries TRBV2 and TRBJ2-7; 13 nucleotides align to TRBD2. V lost 3 bases to trimming and J lost 0 bases; unmatched junction nucleotides: 5. This CDR3 contains 17 residues. CDR1 and CDR2 from the germline V gene are SNHLY and FYNNEI. The CDR3 reads CASSDGTSGVSSYEQYF. CDR3 nucleotides: TGTGCCAGCAGTGACGGGACTAGCGGGGTTAGCTCCTACGAGCAGTACTTC. Complete variable domain (other parts from reference TRBV2 and TRBJ2-7): EPEVTQTPSHQVTQMGQEVILRCVPISNHLYFYWYRQILGQKVEFLVSFYNNEISEKSEIFDDQFSVERPDGSNFTLKIRSTKLEDSAMYFCASSDGTSGVSSYEQYFGPGTRLTVT.

On this clonotype itself: Because it lacks the conserved phenylalanine or tryptophan at the end, this CDR3 is likely a read error. This chain uses TRBV27 with TRBJ2-1; 14 nucleotides align to TRBD2. The ends lost 3 bases at V and 7 bases at J; junction bases unmatched: 5. The CDR3 consists of 16 residues. Germline V CDR1 and CDR2: MNHEY, SMNVEV (reference sequence). The CDR3 is CASSLGLAGVYNEQFS. The CDR3 coding sequence is TGTGCCAGCAGTTTGGGACTAGCGGGAGTCTATAATGAGCAGTTCTCC.

This clonotype has more than one count but fewer than ten. The genes are TRBV20-1 and TRBJ2-3, with TRBD2 identical over 8 bases. The CDR3 sequence is 16 residues long. Germline V lookup: CDR1 DFQATT, CDR2 SNEGSKA (reference sequence). The ends lost 0 bases at V and 0 bases at J; junction bases unmatched: 5. CDR3 amino acids: CSARDRLAPSTDTQYF. In DNA, the CDR3 is TGCAGTGCTAGAGATCGACTAGCGCCTAGCACAGATACGCAGTATTTT.

The chain employs TRBV11-2 and TRBJ2-5, with D maybe TRBD2 (6 bases). The ends were cut back, 3 bases at V and 1 base at J, with 9 bases in the middle. The length of the CDR3 is 14 residues. Germline V CDR1 and CDR2: SGHAT, FQNNGV. The CDR3 DNA follows: TGTGCCAGCAGCTTCGGGAGTCCCCAAGAGACCCAGTACTTC. It specifies CASSFGSPQETQYF.

This clonotype was seen only once. The V and J genes are TRBV7-8 and TRBJ2-1, with 10 bases matching TRBD1. Per the germline V gene, CDR1 is SGHVS and CDR2 is FQNEAQ. V lost 0 bases to trimming and J lost 6 bases; unmatched junction nucleotides: 5. The CDR3 contains 16 residues. CDR3 sequence (DNA): TGTGCCAGCAGCTTAGCCGGGACAGGGGTAGCCAATGAGCAGTTCTTC. Its protein product is CASSLAGTGVANEQFF.

The rearrangement uses TRBV7-2 and TRBJ2-1, with TRBD2 matching 7 bases. The V gene end was trimmed by 2 bases and the J gene end by 6 bases; junction bases not matched to a gene: 4. Germline V gene data show CDR1 as SGHTA and CDR2 as FQGNSA. The CDR3 sequence is 14 residues long. This CDR3 reads CASSLRWEGNEQFF. CDR3 sequence (DNA): TGTGCCAGCAGCTTAAGGTGGGAGGGCAATGAGCAGTTCTTC.

This clonotype was observed at least ten times. The V gene is TRBV27, the J gene TRBJ2-3; the match to TRBD2 covers 8 bases. The length of the CDR3 is 13 residues. J was trimmed by 6 bases and V by 6 bases; bases with no gene match: 5. Germline CDR1 and CDR2: MNHEY and SMNVEV (reference sequence). The CDR3: CASSSTSEDTQYF. CDR3 coding DNA: TGTGCCAGCAGCTCGACTAGCGAGGATACGCAGTATTTT.

This clonotype has just a few counts. The V gene is TRBV4-2, the J gene TRBJ2-3, with a weak D call TRBD2 (6 bases). Germline V gives CDR1 LGHNA, CDR2 YNFKEQ. V was shortened by 3 bases and J by 0 bases, with 13 bases between the two germline ends. CDR3 size: 16 residues. Written as DNA, the CDR3 is TGTGCCAGCAGCCACGGGACTGGAACTAGCACAGATACGCAGTATTTT. Translation: CASSHGTGTSTDTQYF.

As for this clonotype: Here the CDR3 omits its conserved ending phenylalanine or tryptophan, so a read error is the likely source. No DNA is shown, since the ends of the CDR3 on it are uncertain; the CDR3 is the one TCRdb lists. The rearrangement links TRBV6-5 to TRBJ2-4. The germline V gene encodes CDR1 MNHEY and CDR2 SVGAGI. The CDR3 region is 8 residues in length, termini included. The chain's CDR3 is CASSDAEQ.

The gene calls are TRBV4-2 and TRBJ1-4; TRBD1 matches at 7 bases. The CDR3 is made up of 12 amino acids. Germline V gene lookup returns CDR1 LGHNA and CDR2 YNFKEQ. J lost 15 bases, V lost 3 bases, and 7 bases had no gene match. The DNA for the CDR3 is TGTGCCAGCAGCCATCGACAGGGAGTATTGTTTTTT. Its protein product is CASSHRQGVLFF.

The V call is TRBV10-1, the J call TRBJ2-1; D is unresolved. With 6 bases removed from V and 9 bases from J, the gap between germline ends came to 15 bases. The germline V gene has CDR1 WNHNN and CDR2 SYGVQD (reference sequence). The CDR3 has 13 residues. The CDR3 DNA is TGCGCCAGCAGCCGAGCTCGCGTTGGTGAGCAGTTCTTC. Its protein is CASSRARVGEQFF.

Here the CDR3 reads CASSRASGYTDTQYF. Here the CDR3 DNA reads TGTGCCAGCAGTCGGGCTAGCGGTTACACAGATACGCAGTATTTT. The V gene is TRBV28, the J gene TRBJ2-3, with 7 positions matching TRBD2. CDR3 length equals 15 residues. V shed 5 bases, J shed 2 bases, and the junction held 7 bases outside the gene matches. Germline V gene sequence: CDR1 MDHEN, CDR2 SYDVKM.

V is TRBV7-2 and J is TRBJ2-5, with D perhaps matching TRBD2 (6 bases). The J call may be faulty, since TRBJ2-7 better matches the DNA end. CDR3 size: 14 residues. Germline values: CDR1 SGHTA, CDR2 FQGNSA. The CDR3 protein is CASLEGRSSYEQYF. The DNA for the CDR3 is TGTGCCAGCTTAGAAGGGAGGTCATCCTACGAGCAGTACTTC.

The V call is TRBV6-2 or TRBV6-3, the J call TRBJ2-5; 10 bases fit TRBD1. V trimming: 5 bases; J trimming: 11 bases; junction bases outside the gene matches: 14. The germline V gene encodes CDR1 MNHEY and CDR2 SVGEGT. The CDR3 covers 15 residues. The DNA for the CDR3 is TGTGCCAGCAGTCCGACAGGGGGCCACGGGAATGAGCAGTACTTC. Encoded protein: CASSPTGGHGNEQYF.

This chain's CDR3 is CASSPTGTGSNYGYTF. The CDR3 region has the DNA TGTGCCAGCAGCCCGACCGGGACAGGCTCTAACTATGGCTACACCTTC. The chain carries TRBV3-1 and TRBJ1-2, with 8 positions matching TRBD1. This CDR3 has 16 amino acids. The germline V gene encodes CDR1 LGHDT and CDR2 YNNKEL (reference sequence). The J segment lost 0 bases and the V segment lost 4 bases, leaving 7 bases of the junction unmatched. The full variable domain, its missing parts supplied by reference TRBV3-1 and TRBJ1-2, is DTAVSQTPKYLVTQMGNDKSIKCEQNLGHDTMYWYKQDSKKFLKIMFSYNNKELIINETVPNRFSPKSPDKAHLNLHINSLELGDSAVYFCASSPTGTGSNYGYTFGSGTRLTVV.

This rearrangement joins TRBV5-1 to TRBJ2-5, with 8 bases matching TRBD1. V was pared by 2 bases and J by 5 bases, with 8 bases of the junction left unmatched. CDR1 is SGHRS, CDR2 YFSETQ, per germline. The length of the CDR3 is 15 residues. CDR3 in amino acids: CASSFFGQGTETQYF. The DNA for the CDR3 is TGCGCCAGCAGCTTCTTTGGACAGGGAACGGAGACCCAGTACTTC.

The chain couples TRBV20-1 to TRBJ1-2; a possible D gene is TRBD1 (5 bases). Deletions cut 0 bases from V and 7 bases from J, with 18 bases between. Germline CDR1 and CDR2: DFQATT and SNEGSKA (reference sequence). This CDR3 has 15 amino acids. The CDR3 DNA reads as TGCAGTGCTAGAGATCGGTTGGGGCTGCTTGGTGGCTACACCTTC. This translates into CSARDRLGLLGGYTF.

The chain has TRBV12-3 or TRBV12-4 and TRBJ2-1; 7 bases are a match to TRBD2. The CDR3 is 15 amino acids. V gave up 6 bases and J gave up 4 bases; unmatched junction bases: 9. The CDR3 spells CASSPSGGKYNEQFF. The CDR3 DNA sequence: TGTGCCAGCAGCCCCTCGGGAGGAAAATACAATGAGCAGTTCTTC.

The chain is built from TRBV7-2 and TRBJ2-7; D is unclear. V shed 3 bases and J shed 0 bases, with 9 bases lying between them. CDR1 and CDR2 (germline): SGHTA, FQGNSA. CDR3 length: 14 amino acids. The CDR3 nucleotides are TGTGCCAGCAGCTTCGACGCTTCCTCCTACGAGCAGTACTTC. It codes for CASSFDASSYEQYF. Full variable domain (outside the CDR3, taken from reference TRBV7-2 and TRBJ2-7): GAGVSQSPSNKVTEKGKDVELRCDPISGHTALYWYRQSLGQGLEFLIYFQGNSAPDKSGLPSDRFSAERTGGSVSTLTIQRTQQEDSAVYLCASSFDASSYEQYFGPGTRLTVT.

This clonotype appeared once. The chain recombines TRBV3-1 with TRBJ2-4; 10 nucleotides line up with TRBD2. J gave up 4 bases and V 4 bases, and 7 bases lay outside the gene matches. The CDR3 length is 16 residues. CDR1 and CDR2 (germline): LGHDT, YNNKEL (reference sequence). Here the CDR3 DNA reads TGTGCCAGCAGCCTTGGGGCTAGCGGGAGTAAAAACATTCAGTACTTC. Its protein product is CASSLGASGSKNIQYF. The variable domain in full, completed from reference TRBV3-1 and TRBJ2-4, reads DTAVSQTPKYLVTQMGNDKSIKCEQNLGHDTMYWYKQDSKKFLKIMFSYNNKELIINETVPNRFSPKSPDKAHLNLHINSLELGDSAVYFCASSLGASGSKNIQYFGAGTRLSVL.

This clonotype was counted a few times. The chain is built from TRBV27 and TRBJ2-7, with a possible D match to TRBD1 (6 bases). The V end lost 3 bases, the J end lost 7 bases, and 13 bases lay between the germline ends. The CDR3 is 13 amino acids. The V gene's germline CDR1 is MNHEY and CDR2 SMNVEV (reference sequence). The CDR3 is CASSFNGGWEQYF. Written as DNA, the CDR3 is TGTGCCAGCAGTTTTAATGGGGGCTGGGAGCAGTACTTC.

This chain links TRBV20-1 with TRBJ2-1, with TRBD2 identical over 9 bases. CDR3 length: 16 amino acids. CDR1 and CDR2 from the germline V gene are DFQATT and SNEGSKA (reference sequence). Trimming at V came to 3 bases and at J to 0 bases, leaving 6 bases not matched to a gene. CDR3 DNA sequence: TGCAGTGCTAGGGGGCTAGCGGGGCACTCCTACAATGAGCAGTTCTTC. This codes for CSARGLAGHSYNEQFF.